Listed below are T cell receptor beta chains from one sample, sequenced in a study of shared clonotypes between healthy human individuals. Method: immunoSEQ multiplex PCR; TCRdb's copy keeps in-frame clones and lacks some. In the table there are a few million clones, over 90% of which are singletons. Sequencing was done on a sample of naive CD4+ T cells from PBMCs. These receptors were obtained from a young man in good health. Some clones in this sample may be carry-over from other donors' samples. The CDR3 runs from the conserved cysteine through the conserved F or W. Fields, in order: D gene, clone size, V gene, J gene, CDR3 DNA, CDR3 protein. A D gene is named only where the DNA matches it firmly. A clone size is listed for some rows: how often the clone was seen (once, few, many), or a class if it is expanded.

d_call: TRBD2
clone_size: .
v_call: TRBV2
j_call: TRBJ2-1
cdr3_nt: TGTGCCAGCAGTGGGACTAGCGGGAGTGGGGAGCAGTTCTTC
cdr3_aa: CASSGTSGSGEQFF

d_call: .
clone_size: once
v_call: TRBV19
j_call: TRBJ1-2
cdr3_nt: TGTGCCAGTAGTACCCCACCCGACGGGGTCAACTATGGCTACACCTTC
cdr3_aa: CASSTPPDGVNYGYTF

d_call: TRBD1
clone_size: .
v_call: TRBV9
j_call: TRBJ2-7
cdr3_nt: TGTGCCAGCAGCTGGGGGCAGGGGGCCTACGAGCAGTACTTC
cdr3_aa: CASSWGQGAYEQYF

d_call: .
clone_size: .
v_call: TRBV19
j_call: TRBJ1-1
cdr3_nt: TGTGCCAGTAGTATAGAAGGGGGTTTCACTGAAGCTTTCTTT
cdr3_aa: CASSIEGGFTEAFF

d_call: .
clone_size: .
v_call: TRBV6-6
j_call: TRBJ1-3
cdr3_nt: TGTGCCAGCGGGGGTACTTACTCTGGAAACACCATATATTTT
cdr3_aa: CASGGTYSGNTIYF

d_call: TRBD1
clone_size: .
v_call: TRBV6-5
j_call: TRBJ2-7
cdr3_nt: TGTGCCAGCAGGTCAGGGGGCCAAAGCTCCTACGAGCAGTACTTC
cdr3_aa: CASRSGGQSSYEQYF

d_call: .
clone_size: .
v_call: TRBV29-1
j_call: TRBJ2-5
cdr3_nt: TGCAGCCTTGGGGGGTACCAAGAGACCCAGTACTTC
cdr3_aa: CSLGGYQETQYF

d_call: .
clone_size: .
v_call: TRBV11-2
j_call: TRBJ1-5
cdr3_nt: TGTGCCAGCAGTTTCCTCGGGGGGACCCAGCATTTT
cdr3_aa: CASSFLGGTQHF

d_call: .
clone_size: .
v_call: TRBV12-5
j_call: TRBJ2-1
cdr3_nt: TGTGCTAGTGGTTCGGGACTTTTTTGGAATGAGCAGTTCTTC
cdr3_aa: CASGSGLFWNEQFF

d_call: .
clone_size: .
v_call: TRBV27
j_call: TRBJ1-2
cdr3_nt: TGTGCCAGCAGTTTATTGGGCTCCGGCTACACCTTC
cdr3_aa: CASSLLGSGYTF

d_call: TRBD1
clone_size: .
v_call: TRBV6-5
j_call: TRBJ1-3
cdr3_nt: TGTGCCAGCAGTTACGAACAGGGGAACGGAAACACCATATATTTT
cdr3_aa: CASSYEQGNGNTIYF

d_call: .
clone_size: .
v_call: TRBV7-3
j_call: TRBJ2-1
cdr3_nt: TGTGCCAGCAGCCTCTTAGCGGGAATAGGGGGCGATGAGCAGTTCTTC
cdr3_aa: CASSLLAGIGGDEQFF

d_call: .
clone_size: .
v_call: TRBV18
j_call: TRBJ2-5
cdr3_nt: TGTGCCAGCTCACCACCCCGGCCCGAAGAGACCCAGTACTTC
cdr3_aa: CASSPPRPEETQYF

d_call: .
clone_size: .
v_call: TRBV9
j_call: TRBJ1-3
cdr3_nt: TGTGCCAGCAGCTTGGGAAACACCATATATTTT
cdr3_aa: CASSLGNTIYF

d_call: .
clone_size: .
v_call: TRBV5-6
j_call: TRBJ1-2
cdr3_nt: TGTGCCAGCAGCTTGAGGGCCGGGGGGGCCCTACTAAATGGCTACACCTTC
cdr3_aa: CASSLRAGGALLNGYTF

d_call: TRBD1
clone_size: .
v_call: TRBV5-1
j_call: TRBJ1-2
cdr3_nt: TGCGCCAGCAGCTTGTTGGGACAGGGGGACTATGGCTACACCTTC
cdr3_aa: CASSLLGQGDYGYTF

d_call: TRBD1
clone_size: .
v_call: TRBV19
j_call: TRBJ2-2
cdr3_nt: TGTGCCAGTAATAGGATCGACAGGGACACCGGGGAGCTGTTTTTT
cdr3_aa: CASNRIDRDTGELFF

d_call: .
clone_size: .
v_call: TRBV7-3
j_call: TRBJ2-1
cdr3_nt: TGTGCCAGCAGCGGAGGACCGGCGGGTTCGGGGTATGAGCAGTTCTTC
cdr3_aa: CASSGGPAGSGYEQFF

d_call: TRBD2
clone_size: .
v_call: TRBV5-8
j_call: TRBJ2-1
cdr3_nt: TGTGCCAGCAGCTTGGCTCTGACTAGCGGGGTTTACAATGAGCAGTTCTTC
cdr3_aa: CASSLALTSGVYNEQFF

d_call: TRBD2
clone_size: once
v_call: TRBV18
j_call: TRBJ2-3
cdr3_nt: TGTGCCAGCTCACAGACTAGCGGAGCGAACACAGATACGCAGTATTTT
cdr3_aa: CASSQTSGANTDTQYF

d_call: .
clone_size: .
v_call: TRBV5-1
j_call: TRBJ2-1
cdr3_nt: TGCGCCAGCAGCTACCAGGCTACCTACAATGAGCAGTTCTTC
cdr3_aa: CASSYQATYNEQFF

d_call: TRBD1
clone_size: .
v_call: TRBV19
j_call: TRBJ2-5
cdr3_nt: TGTGCCAGTAGTACTACAGGGGGATTTAGTAGGATCCAGTACTTC
cdr3_aa: CASSTTGGFSRIQYF

d_call: .
clone_size: .
v_call: TRBV7-9
j_call: TRBJ1-5
cdr3_nt: TGTGCCAGCAGCTTATCCAGGGAGCGGCCCCAGCATTTT
cdr3_aa: CASSLSRERPQHF

d_call: TRBD1
clone_size: .
v_call: TRBV7-2
j_call: TRBJ2-5
cdr3_nt: TGTGCCAGCAGCTTATCCTCGACAGGGGTCCAAGAGACCCAGTACTTC
cdr3_aa: CASSLSSTGVQETQYF

d_call: .
clone_size: .
v_call: TRBV7-2
j_call: TRBJ1-1
cdr3_nt: TGTGCCAGCAGCCTAGGGACATCCTTGGCTTTCTTT
cdr3_aa: CASSLGTSLAFF